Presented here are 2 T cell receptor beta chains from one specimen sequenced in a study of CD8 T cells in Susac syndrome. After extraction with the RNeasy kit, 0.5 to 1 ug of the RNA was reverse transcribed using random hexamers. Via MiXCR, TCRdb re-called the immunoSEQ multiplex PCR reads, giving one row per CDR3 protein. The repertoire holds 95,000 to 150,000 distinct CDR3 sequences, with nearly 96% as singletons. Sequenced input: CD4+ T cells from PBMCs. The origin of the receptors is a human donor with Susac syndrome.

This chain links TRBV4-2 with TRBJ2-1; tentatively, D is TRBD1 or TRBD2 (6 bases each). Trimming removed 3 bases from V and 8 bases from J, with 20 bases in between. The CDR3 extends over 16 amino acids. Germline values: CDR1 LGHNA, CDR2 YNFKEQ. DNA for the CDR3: TGTGCCAGCAGCCAGGCTGACCTAGGGGGGAACCATGAGCAGTTCTTC. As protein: CASSQADLGGNHEQFF.

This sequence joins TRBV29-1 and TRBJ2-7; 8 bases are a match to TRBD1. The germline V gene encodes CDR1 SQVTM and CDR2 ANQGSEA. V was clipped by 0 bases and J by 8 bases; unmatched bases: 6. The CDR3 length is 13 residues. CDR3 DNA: TGCAGCGTTGAAGAACGGCAGGGGGCAAAGCAGTACTTC. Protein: CSVEERQGAKQYF.